The rows below give T cell receptor beta chains drawn from one sample of a study of blood T cell repertoires in COVID-19. Generated by immunoSEQ multiplex PCR, the TCRdb table keeps only in-frame clones and is missing some. The sample lists 110,000 or so clones; approximately 88% were seen once. Source material: peripheral blood. The receptors here all came from a woman in her forties with acute or convalescent COVID-19. CDR3s include the opening cysteine and the closing phenylalanine or tryptophan. Fields, in order: D gene, V gene, CDR3 length, clone size, J gene, CDR3 protein. The D gene is left open where the match is weak. A clone size is listed for some rows: how often the clone was seen (once, few, many), or a class if it is expanded.

-	TRBV13	16	-	TRBJ2-7	CASSLVATAGSDEQYF
-	TRBV7-2	14	-	TRBJ1-4	CASSSQGTNEKLFF
TRBD1	TRBV7-9	16	-	TRBJ1-4	CASSTPFGQDREKLFF
-	TRBV7-2	14	once	TRBJ2-2	CASSLSGGTGELFF
-	TRBV14	15	-	TRBJ1-4	CASSQLRGSGEKLFF
TRBD1	TRBV30	13	-	TRBJ1-2	CAWSTGDGYGYTF
-	TRBV4-3	17	-	TRBJ1-3	CASSQVLGASSGNTIYF
TRBD1	TRBV6-6	14	-	TRBJ1-1	CASITDRANTEAFF
TRBD1	TRBV5-1	16	-	TRBJ1-1	CASSIAGTGIGTEAFF
TRBD1	TRBV24-1	20	-	TRBJ2-7	CATSDHTTGISGFVPYEQYF
-	TRBV30	14	-	TRBJ2-3	CAWSVGGEEDTQYF
TRBD2	TRBV28	14	once	TRBJ2-2	CASMVAGGTGELFF
-	TRBV12-5	13	few	TRBJ2-3	CASGPSGLDTQYF
-	TRBV7-9	14	-	TRBJ1-6	CASSPGQHNSPLHF
TRBD2	TRBV19	18	-	TRBJ2-2	CASTPGLAGGPFTGELFF
-	TRBV9	14	-	TRBJ2-5	CASSVEGRAQTQYF
-	TRBV24-1	12	-	TRBJ2-3	CATSAGADTQYF
-	TRBV28	15	-	TRBJ1-5	CASSLGRTNVQPQHF
-	TRBV18	16	-	TRBJ2-7	CASSPPGGTPGLEQYF
-	TRBV12-3/TRBV12-4	13	-	TRBJ1-3	CASMAVTGNTIYF
-	TRBV7-9	13	-	TRBJ1-1	CASGDRMNTEAFF
-	TRBV28	15	-	TRBJ1-2	CASSLWIAGAKGYTF
-	TRBV5-1	13	once	TRBJ2-5	CASSFDRTETQYF
-	TRBV21-1	16	-	TRBJ2-3	CASSKVTGGHSGTQYF
TRBD1	TRBV7-2	15	-	TRBJ1-5	CASSSGTGGRQPQHF
-	TRBV5-4	15	-	TRBJ1-1	CASRSDRRMNTEAFF
TRBD1	TRBV25-1	11	-	TRBJ1-2	CATTQGNGYTF
-	TRBV9	16	-	TRBJ1-2	CASSGPRQESNYGYTF
-	TRBV27	16	-	TRBJ2-2	CASALGGRKNTGELFF
TRBD2	TRBV10-1	16	-	TRBJ2-3	CASSDTSGGRTDTQYF
-	TRBV11-2	16	-	TRBJ2-7	CASSRNSGQWSYEQYF
-	TRBV6-1	15	-	TRBJ2-7	CASSELTGSLYEQYF
-	TRBV7-9	14	-	TRBJ1-2	CASSLPRGAHGYTF
TRBD2	TRBV3-1/TRBV3-2	15	-	TRBJ2-7	CASSQDPGGTYEQYF
TRBD1	TRBV6-5	16	once	TRBJ1-5	CASSYSPPGGGQPQHF
TRBD2	TRBV5-1	14	once	TRBJ2-7	CASTLVAGGYEQYF
-	TRBV5-1	13	-	TRBJ2-7	CASSLSPGYEQYF
-	TRBV2	14	-	TRBJ2-5	CASSEEVVVETQYF
-	TRBV5-1	16	once	TRBJ2-3	CASSLGGSGSTDTQYF
-	TRBV18	16	-	TRBJ1-6	CASSPGVGEEHSPLHF
-	TRBV4-3	16	-	TRBJ2-3	CASSRRRPPSTDTQYF
-	TRBV2	13	once	TRBJ1-5	CASRDDSSQPQHF
TRBD1	TRBV5-1	21	once	TRBJ2-1	CASSLVGGQGVFMSSYNEQFF
-	TRBV19	14	-	TRBJ1-1	CASSIEGANTEAFF
-	TRBV12-3/TRBV12-4	13	-	TRBJ1-6	CASSLARLTPLHF
-	TRBV5-5	14	-	TRBJ1-2	CASSLGGGNYGYTF
TRBD2	TRBV24-1	14	-	TRBJ2-2	CATSPSGDTGELFF
TRBD1	TRBV18	15	once	TRBJ1-6	CASSPGTGGNSPLHF
-	TRBV12-5	14	-	TRBJ1-2	CASGPDSHYYGYTF
-	TRBV10-3	15	-	TRBJ2-7	CAISDGGTATYEQYF
-	TRBV19	15	-	TRBJ1-5	CASSIRTRMDQPQHF
-	TRBV19	15	-	TRBJ1-3	CASTQTASSGNTIYF
-	TRBV7-9	14	-	TRBJ1-3	CASSSAGSGNTIYF